Listed here are 10 T cell receptor beta chains from one sample, sequenced in a study of cytomegalovirus exposure and HLA in healthy donors. This PCR relied on a set of 60 Vbeta primers and 13 Jbeta primers. Method: immunoSEQ multiplex PCR; TCRdb's copy keeps in-frame clones and lacks some. The table has some 140,000 clones, approximately 61% seen once. The sequencing input was PBMCs. These receptors were obtained from a woman in her thirties or forties in good health and CMV-seronegative.

The V gene is TRBV30, the J gene TRBJ2-7, with TRBD1 matching 8 bases. The CDR3 covers 14 residues. The junction had 6 bases not matched to a gene; V was cut back by 3 bases and J by 2 bases. Germline values: CDR1 GTSNPN, CDR2 SVGIG (reference sequence). The CDR3 loop reads CAWRETGVPYEQYF. CDR3 DNA sequence: TGTGCCTGGAGGGAGACAGGGGTCCCCTACGAGCAGTACTTC.

The table lists this clone with a few counts. Other nucleotide sequences in the sample specify the same CDR3. The V and J genes are TRBV5-1 and TRBJ1-2; 7 bases are shared with TRBD1. V lost 0 bases, J lost 2 bases, and 1 base stayed unmatched. Germline V gene lookup returns CDR1 SGHRS and CDR2 YFSETQ. This CDR3 has 14 amino acids. The CDR3 protein is CASSLGTGNYGYTF. The CDR3 region has the DNA TGCGCCAGCAGCTTGGGGACAGGCAACTATGGCTACACCTTC.

The V gene is TRBV27, the J gene TRBJ1-1, with 8 bases that match TRBD1. V shed 0 bases, J shed 2 bases, and the junction held 11 bases outside the gene matches. This CDR3 has 18 amino acids. Germline values: CDR1 MNHEY, CDR2 SMNVEV (reference sequence). The DNA of the CDR3 is TGTGCCAGCAGTTTATCGGTGGCGGCAGGGGGCACCAACACTGAAGCTTTCTTT. Protein product: CASSLSVAAGGTNTEAFF.

This clone was observed a handful of times. This sequence joins TRBV4-3 and TRBJ1-1, with a weak D call TRBD1 (6 bases). Looked up from germline, CDR1 is LGHNA and CDR2 is YSLEER. The V gene lost 0 bases and the J gene lost 1 base, with 15 bases spanning the gap. The CDR3 sequence is 17 residues long. CDR3 nucleotide sequence: TGCGCCAGCAGCCAAGATTGGGCAGGGGAAGGGAACACTGAAGCTTTCTTT. It encodes CASSQDWAGEGNTEAFF.

This clone has only one observation. The chain carries TRBV19 and TRBJ2-7, with 7 bases aligning to TRBD2. Per germline, CDR1 LNHDA and CDR2 SQIVND (reference sequence). J gave up 3 bases and V 4 bases, and 12 bases lay outside the gene matches. The CDR3 is 16 residues long. The CDR3 spells CASSSPGDGGSYEQYF. CDR3 sequence (DNA): TGTGCCAGTAGTAGCCCCGGGGACGGGGGGAGCTACGAGCAGTACTTC.

The chain recombines TRBV2 with TRBJ2-5; D ambiguous. The germline CDR1 and CDR2 sequences are SNHLY and FYNNEI. CDR3 length: 13 residues. V lost 4 bases to trimming and J lost 0 bases, with 6 bases between them. CDR3 sequence reads: CASSVSNQETQYF. In DNA, the CDR3 is TGTGCCAGCAGTGTAAGCAACCAAGAGACCCAGTACTTC.

In its sample, this clone was seen a few times. A junction boundary mismatches the germline segment, possibly from a read error. The rearrangement uses TRBV15 and TRBJ2-1; 8 bases fit TRBD2. The germline CDR1 and CDR2 sequences are LNHNV and YYDKDF (reference sequence). This CDR3 has 14 amino acids. CDR3: CATSILADYNEQFF. CDR3 in DNA: TGTGCCACGAGCATACTAGCGGATTACAATGAGCAGTTCTTC.

The V and J genes are TRBV5-1 and TRBJ1-6; 9 positions agree with TRBD1. The CDR3 sequence is 17 residues long. Germline values: CDR1 SGHRS, CDR2 YFSETQ. V dropped 3 bases and J dropped 5; count of bases not matched to a gene: 9. CDR3 loop: CASSWSGTGRDNSPLHF. DNA for the CDR3: TGCGCCAGCAGCTGGTCCGGGACAGGGAGAGATAATTCACCCCTCCACTTT.

The chain uses TRBV5-1 and TRBJ1-1, with TRBD1 matching 7 bases. J lost 0 bases, V lost 3 bases, and 5 bases had no gene match. CDR3 length: 15 residues. Germline values: CDR1 SGHRS, CDR2 YFSETQ. The CDR3 spells CASSSSGTVNTEAFF. The CDR3 bases are TGCGCCAGCAGCTCGTCCGGGACAGTGAACACTGAAGCTTTCTTT.

The CDR3 bases are TGTGCCAGCAGGGGTGACGGTAGCACCCACGAGCAGTACTTC. Its protein is CASRGDGSTHEQYF. The chain recombines TRBV7-9 with TRBJ2-7; D unresolved. Germline loops: CDR1 SEHNR, CDR2 FQNEAQ (reference sequence). Trimming removed 6 bases from V and 5 bases from J, with 17 bases in between. The CDR3 consists of 14 residues.